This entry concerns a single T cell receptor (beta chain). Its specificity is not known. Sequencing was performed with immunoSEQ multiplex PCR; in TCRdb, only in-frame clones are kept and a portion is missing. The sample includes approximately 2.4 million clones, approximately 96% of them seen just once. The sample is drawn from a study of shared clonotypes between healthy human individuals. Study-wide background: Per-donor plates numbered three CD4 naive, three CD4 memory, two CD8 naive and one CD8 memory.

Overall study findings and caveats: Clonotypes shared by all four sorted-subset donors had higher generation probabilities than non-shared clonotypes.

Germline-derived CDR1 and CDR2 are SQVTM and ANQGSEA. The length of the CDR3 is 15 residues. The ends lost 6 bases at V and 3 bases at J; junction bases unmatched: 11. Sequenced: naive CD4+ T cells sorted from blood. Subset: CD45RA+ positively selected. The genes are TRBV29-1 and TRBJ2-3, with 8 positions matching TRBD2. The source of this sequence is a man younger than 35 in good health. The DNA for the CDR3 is TGCAGCGTCCGAGAGCGAGCGGGAGAGACAGATACGCAGTATTTT. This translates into CSVRERAGETDTQYF.